This entry is about one T cell receptor (beta chain). It lacks a known antigen. No per-base quality is available; no much larger clone lies one base away. This sample was included in a study of shared clonotypes between healthy human individuals (dated by TCRdb to 2018 to 2021). Regarding the complete study: The cohort included three men and a couple of women between 18 and 49 years of age. To estimate repertoire size and how much clonotypes are shared between individuals, the study performed deep sequencing of blood TCR repertoires from a handful of healthy adults. Different laboratories and diverse techniques were used to prepare libraries and sequence TCR repertoires, to increase sequencing depth and limit assay-specific biases. Between about 0.94 and 8.9 billion PBMCs per donor were obtained by leukapheresis. What the work shows at the level of the full study, not this receptor alone: Sampling was restricted to blood, and TCR repertoires in tissue are likely to differ from TCR repertoires in blood. The genetic and exposure-history diversity represented was limited by the small number of donors. Based on pairwise subsampling, the degree of clonotype sharing among donors was expected to be affected by sequencing depth.

Trimming takes 6 bases from V and 6 bases from J, and the germline ends sit 16 bases apart. Based on the germline V gene, the CDR1 and CDR2 sequences are SQVTM and ANQGSEA. CDR3 length: 13 amino acids, cysteine to phenylalanine. Only the CDR3 portion is preserved as DNA: 39 bases, with reading frame beginning at the first base. Healthy HIV-negative adults with no recently reported acute infections or vaccinations were included as donors. Only Caucasian adults living in Nashville, Tennessee, USA were represented among the donors. For unsorted samples, 100 million or so PBMCs were counted, and genomic DNA was extracted using the QIAamp DNA Blood Mini kit. After blood collection by leukapheresis, PBMCs were isolated using Ficoll-Histopaque density gradient centrifugation and then cryopreserved in the vapor phase of liquid nitrogen. Using the deep immunoSEQ assay, TCR CDR3 regions were amplified from genomic DNA by multiplex PCR. Extracted genomic DNA from each cell subset was spread evenly across all wells of several immunoSEQ 96-well plates, with each plate serving as a replicate. For unsorted PBMC, each replicate PCR was loaded with roughly 330 ng genomic DNA, equivalent to 25,000 to 35,000 T cell genomes. Genomic DNA from unsorted PBMC was sequenced over ten immunoSEQ deep assay plates. The purified libraries were quantified using a Qubit 3.0 fluorometer, sized with a Bioanalyzer 2100, and then quantified again using the KAPA Library Quantification kit. A separate single-read 150-cycle Illumina NextSeq 550 flow cell was used to sequence each immunoSEQ 96-well plate. Concerning the study's data processing: Because the immunoSEQ output included only junctional sequences and no quality scores, the filtering could not be the same as the filtering used for full-length reads. Sequences were annotated with PyIR, a Python wrapper for IgBLAST v1.9, using IMGT germline references to assign V/J genes and CDR3. Reads were filtered out if the reads had weak V/J assignments (E-value above 1e-6), no CDR3, stop codons, out-of-frame junctions, or ambiguous translated residues. A V3J clonotype was defined by an identical inferred V gene, J gene, and CDR3 amino acid sequence. To compute the percentage overlap between repertoires, the number of shared unique clonotypes was divided by the size of the smaller repertoire. Repertoire richness was assessed with RTK rarefaction, the Chao1 estimator, and Recon v2.1 estimates of unobserved clonotypes. TCRdb provides this immuneACCESS table in a form limited to in-frame rearrangements. Some clones are lacking; in checked studies, under half of them reflect an unresolved V gene, and why the rest are absent is not known. V and J calls and clone size are those listed in that table; D and trimming were worked out from the DNA. The sample profile shows roughly 510,000 clones; roughly 85% of them were found once. The ten biggest clones cover approximately 12% of the sample.

The V gene is TRBV29-1 and the J gene is TRBJ2-3; no D gene is confidently identified. The clonotype comes from a woman in her forties in good health. Some clones in this sample may be carry-over from other donors' samples. Sequencing was carried out using PBMCs. The bases read TGCAGCGTCCTAGGATATCCTGCCGATACGCAGTATTTT. Translated, this is CSVLGYPADTQYF.